A selection of T cell receptor beta chains follows, all from one sample in a study of T cell repertoires in cytomegalovirus infection. TCRdb used MiXCR to reprocess the reads, holding one entry per CDR3 protein. Altogether roughly 640,000 distinct CDR3 sequences are present, 20% to 30% being singletons, with the ten largest covering 7.5% to 9%. Source material: CD8+ T cells from PBMCs. The receptors were gathered from a human donor in good health (CMV status not recorded). Some clones in this sample may be carry-over from other donors' samples. Both conserved end residues are trimmed from each CDR3. Each record gives: V gene, J gene, D gene, CDR3 protein. D genes are given only for firm matches.

V gene: TRBV29-1; J gene: TRBJ2-5; D gene: NA; CDR3 protein: SLGQNQETQY
V gene: TRBV28; J gene: TRBJ2-1; D gene: TRBD2; CDR3 protein: ASSLSAQILAGGLGEQF
V gene: TRBV27; J gene: TRBJ2-2; D gene: TRBD2; CDR3 protein: ASSLAVSGENTGELF
V gene: TRBV6-6; J gene: TRBJ1-1; D gene: NA; CDR3 protein: ASLFKGWDQANTEAF
V gene: TRBV7-6; J gene: TRBJ1-4; D gene: TRBD1; CDR3 protein: ASSSNPGQGQDLF
V gene: TRBV20-1; J gene: TRBJ2-1; D gene: TRBD2; CDR3 protein: SGTGGPYNEQF
V gene: TRBV7-9; J gene: TRBJ2-5; D gene: NA; CDR3 protein: ASRSPAGAETQY
V gene: TRBV12-3/TRBV12-4; J gene: TRBJ1-2; D gene: NA; CDR3 protein: ASSPFYFIDYGYT
V gene: TRBV29-1; J gene: TRBJ2-1; D gene: NA; CDR3 protein: SVTTGKPPINEQF
V gene: TRBV6-1; J gene: TRBJ1-6; D gene: NA; CDR3 protein: ASRTGFNSPLH
V gene: TRBV4-1; J gene: TRBJ2-7; D gene: NA; CDR3 protein: ASSQESLRGYEQY
V gene: TRBV5-6; J gene: TRBJ1-5; D gene: TRBD1; CDR3 protein: ASSWGPKGGDQPQH
V gene: TRBV4-3; J gene: TRBJ1-2; D gene: TRBD1; CDR3 protein: ASSQLQGYYGYT
V gene: TRBV7-2; J gene: TRBJ1-2; D gene: NA; CDR3 protein: ASSLVAAEGYT
V gene: TRBV7-8; J gene: TRBJ2-1; D gene: TRBD1; CDR3 protein: AIETGAYNEQF
V gene: TRBV2; J gene: TRBJ1-2; D gene: NA; CDR3 protein: ASIEETANYGYT
V gene: TRBV20-1; J gene: TRBJ1-6; D gene: TRBD1; CDR3 protein: SATEQGAGSPLH
V gene: TRBV20-1; J gene: TRBJ2-3; D gene: TRBD1; CDR3 protein: SASLLGQSTDTQY